A single sample is the source of the 6 T cell receptor beta chains below, sequenced in a study of T cells in Graves' hyperthyroidism and ophthalmopathy. TCR beta CDR3 sequences were amplified from RNA transcripts. HTBI primers were the set used in a first-round RT-PCR of the TCR CDR3. TCRdb ran MiXCR on the multiplex PCR reads and lists one entry per CDR3 protein. The sample carries more than 550,000 distinct CDR3 sequences, under 20% recorded once. Specimen: blood. These receptors were obtained from a woman aged 45 to 65 with Graves' hyperthyroidism that later progressed to Graves' ophthalmopathy.

This clonotype appeared a few times. This chain uses TRBV12-3 or TRBV12-4 with TRBJ2-5; 8 bases match TRBD2. The CDR3 extends over 14 amino acids. J lost 3 bases, V lost 4 bases, and 4 bases had no gene match. In DNA, the CDR3 is TGTGCCAGCAGTTGGGGGACTAGTGAAGAGACCCAGTACTTC. Translation gives CASSWGTSEETQYF.

The CDR3 loop reads CASKRTGRTDTQYF. The CDR3 DNA reads TGTGCCAGTAAGCGAACGGGGCGCACAGATACGCAGTATTTT. The chain joins TRBV19 to TRBJ2-3; D possibly matches TRBD1 or TRBD2 (5 bases each). With 7 bases removed from V and 1 base from J, the gap between germline ends came to 12 bases. The CDR3 runs to 14 residues. Per germline, CDR1 LNHDA and CDR2 SQIVND (reference sequence).

This clonotype appeared a few times. The chain combines TRBV20-1 with TRBJ2-2; no clear D gene. V lost 3 bases and J 4 bases, leaving 12 bases between the germline ends. Germline values: CDR1 DFQATT, CDR2 SNEGSKA (reference sequence). The CDR3 runs to 14 residues. CDR3 in DNA: TGCAGTGCTAGTTCCCGACCGCTCACCGGGGAGCTGTTTTTT. Translation: CSASSRPLTGELFF.

J is TRBJ2-7 and V is TRBV4-1, with 9 bases that match TRBD1. J gave up 5 bases and V 1 base, and 3 bases lay outside the gene matches. CDR1 is MGHRA and CDR2 is YSYEKL in the germline V gene. This CDR3 comprises 14 residues. DNA of the CDR3: TGCGCCAGCAGCCAAGTAGGACAGGGGCACGAGCAGTACTTC. Residues: CASSQVGQGHEQYF.

V usage is TRBV19 and J usage is TRBJ1-2, with D tentatively TRBD1 (5 bases). The CDR3 covers 14 residues. Looked up from germline, CDR1 is LNHDA and CDR2 is SQIVND (reference sequence). The V end was cut by 4 bases, the J end by 2 bases, with 11 bases between. CDR3 protein: CASSNAGRNYGYTF. Here the CDR3 DNA reads TGTGCCAGTAGTAACGCAGGGCGAAACTATGGCTACACCTTC.

In its sample, this clonotype was seen many times. The chain links TRBV12-3 or TRBV12-4 to TRBJ1-1; 10 bases align to TRBD1. This CDR3 spans 14 amino acids. V was clipped by 5 bases and J by 4 bases; unmatched bases: 4. CDR3 amino acids: CASSDRGRGTEAFF. The CDR3 nucleotides are TGTGCCAGCAGTGACAGGGGGCGGGGCACTGAAGCTTTCTTT.